Below are 23 T cell receptor beta chains sequenced from a single sample in a study of cytomegalovirus exposure and HLA in healthy donors (dated by TCRdb to between 2016 and 2019). Receptors were amplified or captured by the immunoSEQ multiplex PCR assay. A mixture of 60 forward primers for TCR Vbeta segments and 13 reverse primers for TCR Jbeta segments was used in the multiplex PCR. TCRdb mirrors the immuneACCESS table, restricted to in-frame sequences. Some clones are absent from its copies; in checked studies, under half trace to an unresolved V gene, and the reason for the others is unknown. In all, the sample holds some 130,000 clones, and about two thirds of those were seen once. Around 4.2% of the sample lies in the top ten. Material: PBMCs. These TCRs come from a man aged 50-60 years in good health and CMV-seropositive.

The chain couples TRBV12-5 to TRBJ2-2; 9 positions match TRBD2. In germline, CDR1 is LGHNT, CDR2 FRNRAP. The CDR3 runs 16 residues. V was pared by 5 bases and J by 2 bases, with 6 bases of the junction left unmatched. CDR3 DNA: TGTGCTAGTGGTCTAGGGGGACTAGCAAACACCGGGGAGCTGTTTTTT. The encoded protein is CASGLGGLANTGELFF.

The genes are TRBV6-5 and TRBJ1-2; D remains unclear. With 6 bases removed from V and 4 bases from J, the gap between germline ends came to 18 bases. This CDR3 region has 15 residues. CDR1 and CDR2 (germline): MNHEY, SVGAGI. The DNA of the CDR3 is TGTGCCAGCAGCCCCCCGTTACTCGGTAGCTATGGCTACACCTTC. It translates to CASSPPLLGSYGYTF.

In this sample, this clone turned up once. The chain links TRBV18 to TRBJ2-3; TRBD2 matches 7 bases. Germline CDR1 KGHSH, CDR2 LQKENI. This CDR3 region has 15 residues. The V segment lost 6 bases and the J segment 4 bases; nucleotides outside the gene matches: 10. CDR3 sequence: CASSTGPRGADTQYF. CDR3 nucleotides: TGTGCCAGCTCGACGGGACCCCGGGGGGCAGATACGCAGTATTTT.

J is TRBJ1-4 and V is TRBV5-5; D remains ambiguous. Germline CDR1 is SGHKS and CDR2 is YYEKEE (reference sequence). Between the trimmed V and J ends, which lost 4 bases and 8 bases, there was a span of 12 bases. This CDR3 is 13 amino acids long. CDR3 coding DNA: TGTGCCAGCAGCCTCCGGGAGTGGGAAAAACTGTTTTTT. Translated: CASSLREWEKLFF.

This clone was found once. The chain links TRBV11-2 to TRBJ2-5, with unresolved D. The CDR3 totals 13 residues. The V gene's germline CDR1 is SGHAT and CDR2 FQNNGV. Trimming removed 5 bases from V and 9 bases from J, with 16 bases in between. DNA for the CDR3: TGTGCCAGCAGCCCCTTCGCGTTTTTGGCCCAGTACTTC. Amino acid sequence: CASSPFAFLAQYF.

V usage is TRBV18 and J usage is TRBJ2-3; the D gene is possibly TRBD2 (5 bases). V was clipped by 0 bases and J by 1 base, with 11 bases between them. Germline V gene data show CDR1 as KGHSH and CDR2 as LQKENI. This CDR3 spans 16 amino acids. For the CDR3, the DNA is TGTGCCAGCTCACCACCTTCTAGCCCACGCACAGATACGCAGTATTTT. Amino acids: CASSPPSSPRTDTQYF. The whole variable domain, filled in from reference TRBV18 and TRBJ2-3, reads NAGVMQNPRHLVRRRGQEARLRCSPMKGHSHVYWYRQLPEEGLKFMVYLQKENIIDESGMPKERFSAEFPKEGPSILRIQQVVRGDSAAYFCASSPPSSPRTDTQYFGPGTRLTVL.

This chain links TRBV10-3 with TRBJ2-1; 10 nucleotides align to TRBD2. After removal of 5 bases from V and 10 bases from J, the junction contained 5 bases not matched to a gene. Germline values: CDR1 ENHRY, CDR2 SYGVKD. This CDR3 is built from 13 residues. CDR3 loop: CAISSGTSVEQFF. The CDR3 DNA reads TGTGCCATCAGTTCCGGGACTAGCGTCGAGCAGTTCTTC.

The chain employs TRBV18 and TRBJ1-1; TRBD1 might be the D (5 bases). This CDR3 spans 16 amino acids. The germline CDR1 and CDR2 sequences are KGHSH and LQKENI. V lost 3 bases, J lost 1 base, and 15 bases lay in between. The CDR3 protein is CASSPGWGVRNTEAFF. The CDR3 DNA follows: TGTGCCAGCTCACCCGGGTGGGGGGTAAGGAACACTGAAGCTTTCTTT. Complete variable domain (other parts from reference TRBV18 and TRBJ1-1): NAGVMQNPRHLVRRRGQEARLRCSPMKGHSHVYWYRQLPEEGLKFMVYLQKENIIDESGMPKERFSAEFPKEGPSILRIQQVVRGDSAAYFCASSPGWGVRNTEAFFGQGTRLTVV.

The chain is built from TRBV28 and TRBJ2-7; 9 bases are a match to TRBD1. This CDR3 is 15 amino acids long. Germline loops: CDR1 MDHEN, CDR2 SYDVKM. V dropped 3 bases and J dropped 5; count of bases not matched to a gene: 8. DNA of the CDR3: TGTGCCAGCAGTTTGCTCCCGGGACAGGGACACGAGCAGTACTTC. Residues: CASSLLPGQGHEQYF.

CDR3 nucleotide sequence: TGTGCCAGCAGTTGGGGGACAGGGGGGAAGGAAGAGACCCAGTACTTC. It encodes CASSWGTGGKEETQYF. The rearrangement uses TRBV27 and TRBJ2-5; the match to TRBD1 covers 11 bases. Unmatched junction bases numbered 7, after V lost 4 bases and J lost 3 bases. The CDR3 covers 16 residues. The germline CDR1 and CDR2 sequences are MNHEY and SMNVEV (reference sequence).

As regards this clone: The same CDR3 is also encoded by other DNA sequences in this sample. The CDR3 nucleotides are TGTGCCAGCTCACCAGGGACAGGCTCCTACAATGAGCAGTTCTTC. Translation gives CASSPGTGSYNEQFF. The rearrangement joins TRBV18 to TRBJ2-1; 8 bases fit TRBD1. Germline lookup yields CDR1 KGHSH and CDR2 LQKENI. CDR3 length: 15 residues. Trimming took 2 bases from V and 0 from J; bases not matched to a gene: 0.

CDR3 amino acids: CASSQGQGRYEAFF. As DNA, the CDR3 is TGTGCCAGCAGCCAGGGACAGGGGAGGTATGAAGCTTTCTTT. This chain links TRBV4-2 with TRBJ1-1, with 10 bases that match TRBD1. CDR3 length: 14 amino acids. V lost 3 bases to trimming and J lost 7 bases; unmatched junction nucleotides: 5. Germline V gives CDR1 LGHNA, CDR2 YNFKEQ.

The V gene is TRBV5-4, the J gene TRBJ2-1, with 10 bases fitting TRBD2. Germline CDR1 and CDR2: SGHNT and YYREEE (reference sequence). This CDR3 has 15 residues. V shed 0 bases and J 6 bases; nucleotides not matched to a gene: 3. The CDR3 DNA reads as TGTGCCAGCAGCTTGGCCAGCGGGAGGGCCAATGAGCAGTTCTTC. Its translation is CASSLASGRANEQFF.

In its sample, this clone was seen once. This CDR3 is CASSPGTGGEAFF. In nucleotides, the CDR3 is TGTGCCAGCTCTCCCGGGACAGGGGGTGAAGCTTTCTTT. The chain has TRBV18 and TRBJ1-1; 11 bases are shared with TRBD1. CDR1 and CDR2 from the germline V gene are KGHSH and LQKENI. The CDR3 is 13 residues long. Losses at the gene ends were 6 bases for V and 7 bases for J; bases not matched to a gene: 4.

The genes are TRBV4-1 and TRBJ1-5; a weak D match, TRBD1 (6 bases). This CDR3 spans 16 amino acids. In germline, CDR1 is MGHRA, CDR2 YSYEKL. The V gene lost 4 bases and the J gene lost 0 bases, with 13 bases spanning the gap. CDR3 nucleotides: TGCGCCAGCAGCCGGATACAGGGTGTTAGCAATCAGCCCCAGCATTTT. This codes for CASSRIQGVSNQPQHF.

The rearrangement links TRBV6-5 to TRBJ1-2; tentatively, D is TRBD1 (5 bases). CDR1 and CDR2 from the germline V gene are MNHEY and SVGAGI. The CDR3 has 15 residues. V lost 2 bases, J lost 5 bases, and 15 bases lay in between. Here the CDR3 reads CASSYGPSKGYGYTF. The CDR3, as DNA: TGTGCCAGCAGTTACGGGCCATCGAAGGGGTATGGCTACACCTTC.

This clone has just a few counts. This sequence joins TRBV18 and TRBJ2-1, with D perhaps TRBD2 (6 bases). Trimming left V 0 bases short and J 3 bases short, with 24 bases between. Germline CDR1 is KGHSH and CDR2 is LQKENI. The CDR3 extends over 20 amino acids. The CDR3 sequence is CASSPPNPGSTVTGYNEQFF. The CDR3 bases are TGTGCCAGCTCACCACCGAATCCCGGGAGTACGGTCACGGGCTACAATGAGCAGTTCTTC. The full variable domain, with the rest looked up from reference TRBV18 and TRBJ2-1, is NAGVMQNPRHLVRRRGQEARLRCSPMKGHSHVYWYRQLPEEGLKFMVYLQKENIIDESGMPKERFSAEFPKEGPSILRIQQVVRGDSAAYFCASSPPNPGSTVTGYNEQFFGPGTRLTVL.

This clone was observed once. The chain combines TRBV11-2 with TRBJ2-2; 8 nucleotides match TRBD1. Germline loops: CDR1 SGHAT, CDR2 FQNNGV. Trimming at V came to 7 bases and at J to 0 bases, leaving 7 bases not matched to a gene. The CDR3 runs 16 residues. The CDR3 is CASTRRGPTNTGELFF. As DNA, the CDR3 is TGTGCCAGCACTCGCAGGGGGCCTACGAACACCGGGGAGCTGTTTTTT.

The chain combines TRBV14 with TRBJ2-3, with D possibly TRBD2 on 5 matching bases. Germline lookup yields CDR1 SGHDN and CDR2 FVKESK. V lost 4 bases to trimming and J lost 2 bases, with 13 bases between them. The CDR3 contains 15 residues. The CDR3 here is CASSLGIRSTDTQYF. Here the CDR3 DNA reads TGTGCCAGCAGCCTCGGGATCCGCTCCACAGATACGCAGTATTTT.

This clone came up once. The chain has TRBV27 and TRBJ1-6, with a tentative D call TRBD1 (5 bases). V shed 4 bases and J shed 0 bases, with 19 bases lying between them. Germline lookup yields CDR1 MNHEY and CDR2 SMNVEV (reference sequence). This CDR3 is 19 amino acids long. Written as DNA, the CDR3 is TGTGCCAGCAGTTGGGTACCACGCGACAGTAGCTCCTATAATTCACCCCTCCACTTT. It codes for CASSWVPRDSSSYNSPLHF.

V is TRBV5-1 and J is TRBJ2-7; D is ambiguous. Per germline, CDR1 SGHRS and CDR2 YFSETQ. This CDR3 spans 14 amino acids. Trimming left V 5 bases short and J 0 bases short, with 12 bases between. The CDR3 loop is CASRARVGSYEQYF. CDR3 coding DNA: TGCGCCAGCAGGGCTCGGGTGGGCTCCTACGAGCAGTACTTC. Complete variable domain (other parts from reference TRBV5-1 and TRBJ2-7): KAGVTQTPRYLIKTRGQQVTLSCSPISGHRSVSWYQQTPGQGLQFLFEYFSETQRNKGNFPGRFSGRQFSNSRSEMNVSTLELGDSALYLCASRARVGSYEQYFGPGTRLTVT.

This clone was observed a few times. This rearrangement joins TRBV5-5 to TRBJ1-2, with 8 bases fitting TRBD1. Unmatched junction bases numbered 9, after V lost 0 bases and J lost 8 bases. The CDR3 totals 15 residues. Per the germline V gene, CDR1 is SGHKS and CDR2 is YYEKEE (reference sequence). The CDR3 sequence is CASSLGTGTGAGYTF. The DNA for the CDR3 is TGTGCCAGCAGCTTGGGGACAGGGACGGGCGCGGGCTACACCTTC. The full variable domain, with the rest looked up from reference TRBV5-5 and TRBJ1-2, is DAGVTQSPTHLIKTRGQQVTLRCSPISGHKSVSWYQQVLGQGPQFIFQYYEKEERGRGNFPDRFSARQFPNYSSELNVNALLLGDSALYLCASSLGTGTGAGYTFGSGTRLTVV.

The chain couples TRBV7-7 to TRBJ2-1, with a weak D call TRBD1 (6 bases). V shed 5 bases and J shed 1 base, with 12 bases lying between them. CDR1 is SSHAT, CDR2 FNYEAQ, per germline (reference sequence). The CDR3 loop spans 15 amino acids. The CDR3 protein is CASSPRQASYNEQFF. In nucleotides, the CDR3 is TGTGCCAGCAGCCCAAGACAGGCATCCTACAATGAGCAGTTCTTC. The full variable domain, completed using reference TRBV7-7 and TRBJ2-1, is GAGVSQSPRYKVTKRGQDVTLRCDPISSHATLYWYQQALGQGPEFLTYFNYEAQPDKSGLPSDRFSAERPEGSISTLTIQRTEQRDSAMYRCASSPRQASYNEQFFGPGTRLTVL.